The 18 T cell receptor beta chains given below trace back to one sample, sequenced in a study of neoadjuvant anti-PD-1 for oral cavity cancer (dated by TCRdb to the early 2020s). Taken with the paper, the label for time point translates to: before neoadjuvant nivolumab. Receptor amplification or capture employed the immunoSEQ multiplex PCR assay. Here the immuneACCESS table is served through TCRdb, limited to in-frame sequences with V and J called. Missing clones are a known gap in these copies; in checked studies unresolved V genes cover under half, and the rest lacks a known reason. The sample table lists 14,000 or so clones, roughly two thirds of them with a count of one. The ten largest account for roughly 2.1% of the sample. The sequenced sample was PBMCs, obtained before nivolumab (anti-PD-1) treatment. The source of these receptors is a person aged 35-79 years with oral cavity squamous cell carcinoma.

The chain uses TRBV5-1 and TRBJ1-1; D is unclear. The V gene's germline CDR1 is SGHRS and CDR2 YFSETQ. CDR3 length: 14 amino acids. Deletions cut 2 bases from V and 1 base from J, with 9 bases between. The CDR3 loop is CASSLGQANTEAFF. The CDR3 region has the DNA TGCGCCAGCAGCTTAGGGCAGGCGAACACTGAAGCTTTCTTT.

This clone was counted only a few times. The chain combines TRBV29-1 with TRBJ1-2; D is ambiguous. The CDR3 contains 14 residues. The V gene's germline CDR1 is SQVTM and CDR2 ANQGSEA. The ends were cut back, 2 bases at V and 1 base at J, with 11 bases in the middle. CDR3: CSVELTENNYGYTF. The CDR3 nucleotides read TGCAGCGTTGAACTCACAGAAAATAACTATGGCTACACCTTC.

The J gene is TRBJ2-3, the V gene TRBV5-1; perhaps TRBD2 as D (6 bases). The germline V gene encodes CDR1 SGHRS and CDR2 YFSETQ. This CDR3 is 18 amino acids long. V lost 0 bases and J 0 bases, leaving 17 bases between the germline ends. CDR3 DNA: TGCGCCAGCAGCTTGGAGCGATTGGGGGGAACTAGCACAGATACGCAGTATTTT. Translation: CASSLERLGGTSTDTQYF.

The chain employs TRBV5-5 and TRBJ2-2, with no clear D. This CDR3 is built from 14 residues. Germline CDR1 reads SGHKS; CDR2 reads YYEKEE (reference sequence). V was cut by 1 base and J by 0 bases, with 4 bases left in between. The CDR3, as DNA: TGTGCCAGCAGCTTGTTCCCGAACACCGGGGAGCTGTTTTTT. It encodes CASSLFPNTGELFF. Drawing the rest from reference TRBV5-5 and TRBJ2-2, the complete variable domain is DAGVTQSPTHLIKTRGQQVTLRCSPISGHKSVSWYQQVLGQGPQFIFQYYEKEERGRGNFPDRFSARQFPNYSSELNVNALLLGDSALYLCASSLFPNTGELFFGEGSRLTVL.

The V gene is TRBV6-5, the J gene TRBJ1-6; weak D call: TRBD1 (6 bases). The germline V and J ends were trimmed by 7 bases and 9 bases, with 16 bases remaining between them. The CDR3 has 14 residues. Germline CDR1 is MNHEY and CDR2 is SVGAGI. The CDR3 nucleotides read TGTGCCAGCACTTTTAGGGGGGGTAGTTCACCCCTCCACTTT. Translating gives CASTFRGGSSPLHF.

The chain combines TRBV27 with TRBJ2-5; 9 bases are shared with TRBD2. J was trimmed by 3 bases and V by 3 bases; bases with no gene match: 8. CDR1 MNHEY and CDR2 SMNVEV come from the germline V gene (reference sequence). CDR3 length: 16 amino acids. Written as DNA, the CDR3 is TGTGCCAGCAGTTTTCTATCCGCGGGGGGGAAAGAGACCCAGTACTTC. Its translation is CASSFLSAGGKETQYF.

The table lists this clone with a few counts. The V gene is TRBV11-2, the J gene TRBJ2-2; 11 bases are shared with TRBD2. CDR3 length: 15 residues. With 5 bases clipped from V and 6 bases from J, the junction kept 5 bases outside the gene matches. In germline, CDR1 is SGHAT, CDR2 FQNNGV. The CDR3 coding sequence is TGTGCCAGCAGCCATAGCGGGGGGGCCCCCGGGGAGCTGTTTTTT. Its translation is CASSHSGGAPGELFF.

The rearrangement joins TRBV15 to TRBJ2-3, with TRBD2 matching over 7 bases. V shed 9 bases, J shed 0 bases, and the junction held 6 bases outside the gene matches. Per germline, CDR1 LNHNV and CDR2 YYDKDF (reference sequence). The CDR3 is made up of 14 amino acids. The CDR3 sequence: CATASGGSTDTQYF. CDR3 nucleotides: TGTGCCACAGCCTCCGGGGGGAGCACAGATACGCAGTATTTT.

The rearrangement uses TRBV5-6 and TRBJ2-7, with 8 bases that match TRBD1. Per germline, CDR1 SGHDT and CDR2 YYEEEE. This CDR3 has 14 residues. V gave up 4 bases and J gave up 3 bases; unmatched junction bases: 6. The chain's CDR3 is CASSGQGAGYEQYF. DNA for the CDR3: TGTGCCAGCAGCGGTCAGGGGGCCGGCTACGAGCAGTACTTC.

The chain employs TRBV5-5 and TRBJ2-2; D unresolved. Trimming cost V 0 bases and J 3 bases, with 9 bases left between them. The CDR3 contains 15 residues. Per the germline V gene, CDR1 is SGHKS and CDR2 is YYEKEE (reference sequence). CDR3 protein: CASSLDGLHTGELFF. The CDR3 region has the DNA TGTGCCAGCAGCTTGGATGGGCTCCACACCGGGGAGCTGTTTTTT.

This clone was observed a few times. The chain couples TRBV4-2 to TRBJ1-5; possible D gene TRBD1, 5 bases. CDR3 length equals 15 residues. V was clipped by 0 bases and J by 6 bases, with 12 bases between them. Germline V lookup: CDR1 LGHNA, CDR2 YNFKEQ. CDR3 sequence reads: CASSQDLGGGQPQHF. The CDR3 bases are TGTGCCAGCAGCCAAGATTTAGGTGGGGGTCAGCCCCAGCATTTT.

The chain couples TRBV2 to TRBJ1-1; a weak D match, TRBD1 (6 bases). The V gene's germline CDR1 is SNHLY and CDR2 FYNNEI. V was trimmed by 2 bases and J by 1 base, leaving 8 bases between them. The CDR3 totals 14 residues. The CDR3 nucleotides read TGTGCCAGCAGTGAAAGGGGGGGGAACACTGAAGCTTTCTTT. This encodes CASSERGGNTEAFF.

This clone was recorded only once. The chain combines TRBV2 with TRBJ2-1; D is perhaps TRBD2 (5 bases). The CDR3 extends over 16 amino acids. V was shortened by 4 bases and J by 7 bases, with 20 bases between the two germline ends. Germline V gene lookup returns CDR1 SNHLY and CDR2 FYNNEI. The CDR3 protein is CASSGGRSLLLNEQFF. DNA of the CDR3: TGTGCCAGCAGTGGTGGGAGAAGCCTACTATTAAATGAGCAGTTCTTC.

The rearrangement uses TRBV7-4 and TRBJ2-1; 9 nucleotides align to TRBD2. The trim removed 8 bases at V and 8 bases at J, leaving 10 bases unmatched. CDR1 is SGHVT, CDR2 SQSDAQ, per germline. The CDR3 consists of 14 residues. The CDR3 DNA reads TGTGCCAGCCCCAGGCGGGGGGGCCGCGATGAGCAGTTCTTC. The encoded protein is CASPRRGGRDEQFF. The variable domain in full, with the rest retrieved from reference TRBV7-4 and TRBJ2-1, is GAGVSQSPRYKVAKRGRDVALRCDSISGHVTLYWYRQTLGQGSEVLTYSQSDAQRDKSGRPSGRFSAERPERSVSTLKIQRTEQGDSAVYLCASPRRGGRDEQFFGPGTRLTVL.

The rearrangement joins TRBV5-6 to TRBJ1-4; D uncertain. In germline, CDR1 is SGHDT, CDR2 YYEEEE. The CDR3 has 19 residues. Trimming removed 2 bases from V and 3 bases from J, with 23 bases in between. DNA for the CDR3: TGTGCCAGCAGCTTCTCTCGAATGCCCACGAGGCGGCCTAATGAAAAACTGTTTTTT. Translated: CASSFSRMPTRRPNEKLFF.

The rearrangement links TRBV6-6 to TRBJ2-7; a possible D gene is TRBD1 (5 bases). Between the trimmed V and J ends, which lost 0 bases and 9 bases, there was a span of 9 bases. The V gene's germline CDR1 is MNHNY and CDR2 SVGAGI (reference sequence). The CDR3 has 12 residues. CDR3: CASSYSTERQYF. CDR3 in DNA: TGTGCCAGCAGTTACTCGACAGAAAGGCAGTACTTC.

This chain connects TRBV11-2 to TRBJ2-3; 10 nucleotides agree with TRBD1. The CDR3 is made up of 16 amino acids. Germline V gives CDR1 SGHAT, CDR2 FQNNGV. The ends lost 0 bases at V and 3 bases at J; junction bases unmatched: 3. For the CDR3, the DNA is TGTGCCAGCAGCTTAGAGGGACAGGGGTCTACAGATACGCAGTATTTT. Its protein is CASSLEGQGSTDTQYF.

The chain combines TRBV2 with TRBJ1-2, with TRBD1 matching over 10 bases. Germline V CDR1 and CDR2: SNHLY, FYNNEI. Trimming cost V 0 bases and J 4 bases; bases outside gene matches: 2. There are 15 residues in the CDR3. The CDR3 sequence: CASSEAWTGGYGYTF. In nucleotides, the CDR3 is TGTGCCAGCAGTGAAGCCTGGACAGGGGGCTATGGCTACACCTTC.